The 25 T cell receptor beta chains given below trace back to one sample, sequenced in a study of T cells in tumors after PD-1 blockade. The protocol was immunoSEQ multiplex PCR, while the TCRdb copy is restricted to in-frame clones and leaves out a portion. The repertoire holds 45,000 to 60,000 clones, with 79% as singletons. Sample: PBMCs, taken before anti-PD-1 treatment. These receptors came from a human donor with basal cell carcinoma.

The chain employs TRBV10-2 and TRBJ1-2; 7 bases line up with TRBD1. The germline V gene has CDR1 WSHSY and CDR2 SAAADI. The CDR3 contains 12 residues. After removal of 10 bases from V and 4 bases from J, the junction contained 6 bases not matched to a gene. CDR3 in DNA: TGCGCCACTTTACGGGACAGCTATGGCTACACCTTC. Its protein is CATLRDSYGYTF.

The CDR3 DNA is TGTGCCAGCAGTTCCCCCTCGGACAGGGTATATGGCTACACCTTC. Translated, it gives CASSSPSDRVYGYTF. V and J are TRBV28 and TRBJ1-2, with TRBD1 identical over 8 bases. Germline assignment: CDR1 MDHEN and CDR2 SYDVKM. The CDR3 covers 15 residues. The V and J ends lost 4 bases and 5 bases, in that order; junction bases with no gene match: 9.

This clone appeared a few times. The rearrangement links TRBV25-1 to TRBJ1-5; 8 bases map to TRBD1. The CDR3 length is 15 residues. The germline V gene has CDR1 MGHDK and CDR2 SYGVNS. V lost 5 bases to trimming and J lost 9 bases; unmatched junction nucleotides: 12. CDR3 in DNA: TGTGCCAGCAGTCCTCCGGGACAGGAGAGAGGGCCCCAGCATTTT. It codes for CASSPPGQERGPQHF.

The chain is built from TRBV5-6 and TRBJ2-7; weak D call: TRBD1 (5 bases). This CDR3 has 14 amino acids. Trimming took 0 bases from V and 1 from J, leaving 8 bases between them. Germline assignment: CDR1 SGHDT and CDR2 YYEEEE. The CDR3 DNA follows: TGTGCCAGCAGCTTGGGTTCAGGGTCCTACGAGCAGTACTTC. Translated, it gives CASSLGSGSYEQYF.

The chain recombines TRBV25-1 with TRBJ1-2; D is possibly TRBD1 (5 bases). The germline V gene encodes CDR1 MGHDK and CDR2 SYGVNS. With 8 bases removed from V and 7 bases from J, the gap between germline ends came to 23 bases. CDR3 size: 15 residues. CDR3 DNA sequence: TGTGCCAGCCGACCTCCCGGGACTGATGGTCGTGGCTACACCTTC. As protein: CASRPPGTDGRGYTF.

The chain has TRBV30 and TRBJ2-7; D is undetermined. CDR3 size: 14 residues. CDR1 is GTSNPN, CDR2 SVGIG, per germline (reference sequence). V was cut by 0 bases and J by 2 bases, with 11 bases left in between. The CDR3 DNA sequence: TGTGCCTGGAGTGTACTAAGTGGGACCTACGAGCAGTACTTC. Translating it yields CAWSVLSGTYEQYF.

This rearrangement joins TRBV10-1 to TRBJ1-1; the D is unclear. Germline lookup yields CDR1 WNHNN and CDR2 SYGVQD (reference sequence). V lost 11 bases, J lost 3 bases, and 22 bases lay in between. The CDR3 covers 15 residues. CDR3 sequence: CAPRTSGLADTEAFF. DNA of the CDR3: TGCGCCCCCCGAACCTCAGGATTGGCGGACACTGAAGCTTTCTTT.

The V gene is TRBV5-1, the J gene TRBJ1-6, with a weak D call TRBD1 (6 bases). V was clipped by 3 bases and J by 12 bases, with 16 bases between them. Germline V gene lookup returns CDR1 SGHRS and CDR2 YFSETQ. The CDR3 is 14 amino acids. The CDR3 DNA reads TGCGCCAGCAGCTCGCCCGTCAGGGGAGAACCCCTCCACTTT. This gives the protein CASSSPVRGEPLHF.

The chain employs TRBV12-5 and TRBJ1-5; possible D gene TRBD1, 5 bases. In germline, CDR1 is LGHNT, CDR2 FRNRAP. The CDR3 sequence is 15 residues long. Trimming removed 2 bases from V and 3 bases from J, with 11 bases in between. CDR3 protein: CASGLIGTLNQPQHF. DNA for the CDR3: TGTGCTAGTGGTTTGATCGGGACCCTCAATCAGCCCCAGCATTTT.

This chain links TRBV5-4 with TRBJ2-3; 8 positions match TRBD1. CDR1 and CDR2 from the germline V gene are SGHNT and YYREEE (reference sequence). The V gene end was trimmed by 2 bases and the J gene end by 4 bases; junction bases not matched to a gene: 3. The CDR3 covers 14 residues. The CDR3 protein is CASSFQGAPDTQYF. CDR3 nucleotide sequence: TGTGCCAGCAGCTTTCAGGGGGCTCCAGATACGCAGTATTTT.

V and J are TRBV30 and TRBJ2-1; perhaps TRBD1 as D (6 bases). Germline V gene data show CDR1 as GTSNPN and CDR2 as SVGIG (reference sequence). The CDR3 is 15 residues long. Trimming shortened V by 1 base and J by 2 bases, and 12 bases separated the two germline ends. The DNA for the CDR3 is TGTGCCTGGAGTGGGGGGCAGGGCGCCTACAATGAGCAGTTCTTC. It is translated as CAWSGGQGAYNEQFF. Full variable domain (missing parts from reference TRBV30 and TRBJ2-1): SQTIHQWPATLVQPVGSPLSLECTVEGTSNPNLYWYRQAAGRGLQLLFYSVGIGQISSEVPQNLSASRPQDRQFILSSKKLLLSDSGFYLCAWSGGQGAYNEQFFGPGTRLTVL.

The chain recombines TRBV4-1 with TRBJ2-2; TRBD1 is a possible D gene (6 bases). Per germline, CDR1 MGHRA and CDR2 YSYEKL. There are 15 residues in the CDR3. V lost 2 bases and J 3 bases, leaving 10 bases between the germline ends. The CDR3 reads CASSQRGQYTGELFF. CDR3 nucleotide sequence: TGCGCCAGCAGCCAACGCGGACAGTACACCGGGGAGCTGTTTTTT.

This chain links TRBV9 with TRBJ2-7, with 8 bases aligning to TRBD2. After removal of 0 bases from V and 5 bases from J, the junction contained 10 bases not matched to a gene. Germline V gene sequence: CDR1 SGDLS, CDR2 YYNGEE. This CDR3 spans 16 amino acids. CDR3 DNA: TGTGCCAGCAGCGTAGGCGAAAAAGCGGGGGCCGACGAGCAGTACTTC. Amino acids: CASSVGEKAGADEQYF.

The genes are TRBV12-3 or TRBV12-4 and TRBJ2-5; 8 bases are shared with TRBD2. The trim removed 6 bases at V and 7 bases at J, leaving 4 bases unmatched. This CDR3 is built from 12 residues. The CDR3 DNA follows: TGTGCCAGCAGCCCACGGGGGGGGACCCAGTACTTC. Translation gives CASSPRGGTQYF.

The V gene is TRBV6-5, the J gene TRBJ2-1, with a possible D match to TRBD1 (6 bases). This CDR3 region has 14 residues. CDR1 and CDR2 (germline): MNHEY, SVGAGI. Deletions cut 6 bases from V and 4 bases from J, with 13 bases between. CDR3 in DNA: TGTGCCAGCAGGACCGGGACACAATACAATGAGCAGTTCTTC. Translating it yields CASRTGTQYNEQFF.

This sequence joins TRBV5-1 and TRBJ2-7; unclear D gene. The CDR3 runs to 14 residues. The ends were cut back, 0 bases at V and 2 bases at J, with 9 bases in the middle. CDR1 and CDR2 from the germline V gene are SGHRS and YFSETQ. CDR3 DNA sequence: TGCGCCAGCAGCTTGGCCCCCCCTGCCTACGAGCAGTACTTC. The encoded protein is CASSLAPPAYEQYF.

The CDR3 nucleotides read TGTGCCAGCAGGGCTGAGCGGGGCTCCTACGAGCAGTACTTC. Protein sequence: CASRAERGSYEQYF. The chain combines TRBV5-4 with TRBJ2-7; 7 bases are shared with TRBD2. CDR1 and CDR2 (germline): SGHNT, YYREEE (reference sequence). V trimming: 5 bases; J trimming: 0 bases; junction bases outside the gene matches: 5. This CDR3 is built from 14 residues.

This clone was detected a few times. The genes are TRBV27 and TRBJ2-5; D gene uncertain. CDR1 is MNHEY and CDR2 is SMNVEV in the germline V gene (reference sequence). The CDR3 is made up of 13 amino acids. V dropped 5 bases and J dropped 4 bases, with 11 bases sitting between them. The CDR3 nucleotides are TGTGCCAGCAGTATCCGGCCCCGAGAGACCCAGTACTTC. Protein: CASSIRPRETQYF.

This chain joins TRBV19 and TRBJ1-2; TRBD1 agrees at 7 bases. CDR3 size: 13 residues. Germline trimming cut 4 bases from V and 5 bases from J; bases unmatched to any gene: 4. Germline V gives CDR1 LNHDA, CDR2 SQIVND (reference sequence). The CDR3 protein is CASSNGQVYGYTF. The CDR3 nucleotides are TGTGCCAGTAGTAATGGACAGGTGTATGGCTACACCTTC.

This clone appeared a single time. The rearrangement links TRBV12-3 or TRBV12-4 to TRBJ1-2; D is uncertain. With 2 bases removed from V and 6 bases from J, the gap between germline ends came to 10 bases. The CDR3 runs 13 residues. The CDR3 DNA follows: TGTGCCAGCAGTTTAAGGGCAGAACATGGCTACACCTTC. This gives the protein CASSLRAEHGYTF.

This clone was counted a single time. The rearrangement links TRBV27 to TRBJ2-3, with 11 nucleotides matching TRBD1. The CDR3 sequence is 16 residues long. V was clipped by 0 bases and J by 3 bases; unmatched bases: 2. Germline V lookup: CDR1 MNHEY, CDR2 SMNVEV (reference sequence). In DNA form, the CDR3 reads TGTGCCAGCAGTTTATCGGACAGGGGGCGGACAGATACGCAGTATTTT. Its translation is CASSLSDRGRTDTQYF.

A single count supports this clone. The J gene is TRBJ1-6, the V gene TRBV6-5; D ambiguous. The CDR3 loop spans 11 amino acids. In germline, CDR1 is MNHEY, CDR2 SVGAGI. Trimming took off 8 bases at V and 13 bases at J, with 12 bases between the two ends. The CDR3 loop is CASPRSEPLHF. CDR3 in DNA: TGTGCCAGCCCTCGTAGTGAGCCCCTCCACTTT.

V gene TRBV6-2 or TRBV6-3 combines with J gene TRBJ2-7; 9 nucleotides align to TRBD1. The CDR3 runs 14 residues. The trim removed 4 bases at V and 6 bases at J, leaving 7 bases unmatched. Germline CDR1 reads MNHEY; CDR2 reads SVGEGT. The CDR3 nucleotides are TGTGCCAGCAGTTGGGGACAGGGAAGTAGCGAGCAGTACTTC. Translated: CASSWGQGSSEQYF.

In this sample, this clone turned up once. V and J are TRBV4-1 and TRBJ2-3, with 9 bases matching TRBD2. There are 16 residues in the CDR3. J lost 2 bases, V lost 1 base, and 4 bases had no gene match. Germline V gene data show CDR1 as MGHRA and CDR2 as YSYEKL. In DNA form, the CDR3 reads TGCGCCAGCAGCCAAGGAATAGCGGGGGTCACAGATACGCAGTATTTT. Translating it yields CASSQGIAGVTDTQYF.

The V gene is TRBV5-1, the J gene TRBJ2-7; no definite D call. The V end lost 1 base, the J end lost 7 bases, and 12 bases lay between the germline ends. Germline loops: CDR1 SGHRS, CDR2 YFSETQ. This CDR3 has 13 residues. For the CDR3, the DNA is TGCGCCAGCAGCTTGAGGGCCGGTGGAGAGCAGTACTTC. It translates to CASSLRAGGEQYF.